This T cell receptor beta chain stems from a study of blood T cell repertoires in COVID-19. About the study: The analysed material was cDNA or gDNA that came from T cells, B-cell-depleted T cells, or PBMCs.

Using immunoSEQ multiplex PCR, the repertoire was profiled, and TCRdb retains in-frame clones only, with some absent. The table shows around 300,000 clones, with roughly 85% occurring only once. The CDR3 contains 14 residues. V was clipped by 11 bases and J by 3 bases; unmatched bases: 10. The V gene's germline CDR1 is ENHRY and CDR2 SYGVKD. The genes are TRBV10-3 and TRBJ2-1; 7 nucleotides line up with TRBD2. Input material: peripheral blood. The receptor was isolated from a woman aged 45-60 years who had recovered from COVID-19. The CDR3 sequence: CAATPAGNYNEQFF. CDR3 in DNA: TGTGCCGCGACACCAGCGGGGAACTACAATGAGCAGTTCTTC.